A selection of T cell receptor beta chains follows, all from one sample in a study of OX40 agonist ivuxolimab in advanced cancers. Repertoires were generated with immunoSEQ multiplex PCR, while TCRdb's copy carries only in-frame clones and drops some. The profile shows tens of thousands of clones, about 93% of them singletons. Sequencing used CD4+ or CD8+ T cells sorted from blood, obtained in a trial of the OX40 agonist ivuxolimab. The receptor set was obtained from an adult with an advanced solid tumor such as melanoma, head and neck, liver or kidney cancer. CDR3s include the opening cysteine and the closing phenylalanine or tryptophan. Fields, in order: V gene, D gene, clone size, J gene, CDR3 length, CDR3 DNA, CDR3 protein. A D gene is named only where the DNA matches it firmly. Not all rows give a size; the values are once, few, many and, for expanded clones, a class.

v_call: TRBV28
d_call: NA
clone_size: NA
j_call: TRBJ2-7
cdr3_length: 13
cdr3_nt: TGTGCCAGCAGTTTGGTCAGCTCCTACGAGCAGTACTTC
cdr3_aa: CASSLVSSYEQYF

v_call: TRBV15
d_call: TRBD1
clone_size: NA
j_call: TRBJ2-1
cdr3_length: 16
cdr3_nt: TGTGCCACCAGCATCGCCCGGGACAGGGGATACAATGAGCAGTTCTTC
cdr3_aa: CATSIARDRGYNEQFF

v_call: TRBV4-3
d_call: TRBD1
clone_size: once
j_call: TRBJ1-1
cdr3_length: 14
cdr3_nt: TGCGCCAGCAGCCGGAACAGGGGAGGGTTAGAAGCTTTCTTT
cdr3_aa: CASSRNRGGLEAFF

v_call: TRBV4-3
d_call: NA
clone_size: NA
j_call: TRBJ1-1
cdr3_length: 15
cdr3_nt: TGCGCCAGCAGCCAAGAGAGACAGTCTAACACTGAAGCTTTCTTT
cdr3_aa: CASSQERQSNTEAFF

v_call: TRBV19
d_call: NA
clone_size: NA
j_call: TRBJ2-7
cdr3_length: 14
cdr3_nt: TGTGCCAGTAGTATTTATTGGGGCTCCTACGAGCAGTACTTC
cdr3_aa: CASSIYWGSYEQYF

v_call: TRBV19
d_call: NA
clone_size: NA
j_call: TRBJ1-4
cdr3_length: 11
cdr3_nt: TGTGCCAGTAGTAAGGGGCAAAAACTGTTTTTT
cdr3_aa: CASSKGQKLFF

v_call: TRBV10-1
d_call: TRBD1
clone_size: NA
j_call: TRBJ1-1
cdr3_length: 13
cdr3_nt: TGCGCCAGCAGAGCTACTTACGGACAGGCTCTAGCTTTT
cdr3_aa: CASRATYGQALAF

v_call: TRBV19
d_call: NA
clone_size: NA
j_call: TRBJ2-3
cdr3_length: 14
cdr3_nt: TGTGCCAGTAGTATACTGGGAGGCACAGATACGCAGTATTTT
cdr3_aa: CASSILGGTDTQYF

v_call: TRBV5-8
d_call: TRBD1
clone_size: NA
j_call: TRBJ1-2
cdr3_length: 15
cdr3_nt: TGTGCCAGCAGCTTGTCCGACAGGGGACCTCTTGGCTACACCTTC
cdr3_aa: CASSLSDRGPLGYTF

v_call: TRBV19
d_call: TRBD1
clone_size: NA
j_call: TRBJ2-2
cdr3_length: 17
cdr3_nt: TGTGCCAGTAGTGTAGGCGGGACAGGCACTTACACCGGGGAGCTGTTTTTT
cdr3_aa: CASSVGGTGTYTGELFF

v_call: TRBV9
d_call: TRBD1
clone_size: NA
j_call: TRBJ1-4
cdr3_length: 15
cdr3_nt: TGTGCCAGCAGCGCGGAGGGGGCGGGGGTTGAAAAACTGTTTTTT
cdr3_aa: CASSAEGAGVEKLFF

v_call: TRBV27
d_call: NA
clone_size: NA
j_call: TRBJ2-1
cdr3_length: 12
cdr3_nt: TGTGCCAGCAGTTTCCTTAGTGGCGAGCAGTTCTTC
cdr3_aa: CASSFLSGEQFF

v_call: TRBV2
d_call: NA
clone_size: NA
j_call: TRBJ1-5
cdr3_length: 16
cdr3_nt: TGTGCCAGCAGTCCTTCGGACAGAAGTAGCAATCAGCCCCAGCATTTT
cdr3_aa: CASSPSDRSSNQPQHF

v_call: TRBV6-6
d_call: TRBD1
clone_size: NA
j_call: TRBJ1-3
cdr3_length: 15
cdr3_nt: TGTGCCAGCAGTGACTTCGGGACAGGGGAGAACACCATATATTTT
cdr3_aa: CASSDFGTGENTIYF

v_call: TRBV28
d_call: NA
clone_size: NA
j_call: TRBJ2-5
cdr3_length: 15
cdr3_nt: TGTGCCAGTAGAAGGGGGCTAGCGGTCCAAGAGACCCAGTACTTC
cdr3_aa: CASRRGLAVQETQYF

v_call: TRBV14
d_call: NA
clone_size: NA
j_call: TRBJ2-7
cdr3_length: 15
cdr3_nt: TGTGCCAGCAGCTACCGGACAGAGAGCTCCTACGAGCAGTACTTC
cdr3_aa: CASSYRTESSYEQYF

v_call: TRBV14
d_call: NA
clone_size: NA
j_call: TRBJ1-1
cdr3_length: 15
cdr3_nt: TGTGCCAGCAGCCAAGATAGTGGCAGTGCATTTGAAGCTTTCTTT
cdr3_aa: CASSQDSGSAFEAFF

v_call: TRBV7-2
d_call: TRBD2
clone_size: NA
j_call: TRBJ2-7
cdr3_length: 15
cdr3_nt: TGTGCCAGCACGACTAGCGGGCGTCTACCCTACGAGCAGTACTTC
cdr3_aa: CASTTSGRLPYEQYF

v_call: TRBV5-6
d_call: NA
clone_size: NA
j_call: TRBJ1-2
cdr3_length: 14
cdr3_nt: TGTGCCAGCAGCTTATTACCCAGTGACTATGGCTACACCTTC
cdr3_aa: CASSLLPSDYGYTF

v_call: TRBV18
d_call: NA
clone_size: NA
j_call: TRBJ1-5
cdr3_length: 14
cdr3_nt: TGTGCCAGCTCACCATGGGGAGGGGATCAGCCCCAGCATTTT
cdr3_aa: CASSPWGGDQPQHF

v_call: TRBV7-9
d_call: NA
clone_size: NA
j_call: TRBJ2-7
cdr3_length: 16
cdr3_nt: TGTGCCAGCAGCCCCGCCCAGAACAGGGTAGTTAACGAGCAGTACTTC
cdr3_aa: CASSPAQNRVVNEQYF

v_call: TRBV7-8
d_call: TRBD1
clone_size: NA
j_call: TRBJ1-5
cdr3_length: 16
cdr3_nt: TGTGCCAGCAGCTTAGCGGGACAGGGGTACAATCAGCCCCAGCATTTT
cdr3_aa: CASSLAGQGYNQPQHF

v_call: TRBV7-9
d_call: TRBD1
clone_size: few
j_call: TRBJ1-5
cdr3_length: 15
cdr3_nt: TGTGCCAGCAGCTTAGCTGGACAGGGCGTTCAGCCCCAGCATTTT
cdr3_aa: CASSLAGQGVQPQHF

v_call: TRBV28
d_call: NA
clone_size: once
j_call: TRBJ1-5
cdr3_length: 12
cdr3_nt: TGTGCCAGCAGGGTAGTGAATCAGCCCCAGCATTTT
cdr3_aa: CASRVVNQPQHF

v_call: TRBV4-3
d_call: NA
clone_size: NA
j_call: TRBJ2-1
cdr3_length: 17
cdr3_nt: TGCGCCAGCAGCCAAGATATCGGCGAGCGGGCGTACAATGAGCAGTTCTTC
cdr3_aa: CASSQDIGERAYNEQFF

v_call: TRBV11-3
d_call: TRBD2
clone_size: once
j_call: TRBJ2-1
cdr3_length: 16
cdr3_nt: TGTGCCAGCAGCCTTTGGACTAGCGCGGGTCCGGATGAGCAGTTCTTC
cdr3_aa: CASSLWTSAGPDEQFF

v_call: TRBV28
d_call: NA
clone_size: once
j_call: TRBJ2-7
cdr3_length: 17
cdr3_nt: TGTGCCAGCAGTTTGGGTTCTCAGCGCCGGACGAGGTACGAGCAGTACTTC
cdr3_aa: CASSLGSQRRTRYEQYF

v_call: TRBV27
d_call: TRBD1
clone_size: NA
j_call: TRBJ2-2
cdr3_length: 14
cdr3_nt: TGTGCCAGCAGTCTCACAGGGGGTACCGGGGAGCTGTTTTTT
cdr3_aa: CASSLTGGTGELFF

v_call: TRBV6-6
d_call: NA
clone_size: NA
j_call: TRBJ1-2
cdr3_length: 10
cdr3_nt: TGCGCAGCAAGGGGGGGTGGCTACACCTTC
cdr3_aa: CAARGGGYTF

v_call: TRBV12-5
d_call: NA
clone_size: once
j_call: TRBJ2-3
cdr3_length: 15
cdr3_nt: TGTGCTAGTGGTTTGGCCGGTGCGGGCACAGATACGCAGTATTTT
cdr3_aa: CASGLAGAGTDTQYF

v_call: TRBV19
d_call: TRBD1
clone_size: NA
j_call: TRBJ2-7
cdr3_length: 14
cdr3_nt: TGTGCCAGTAGTATAGTCGGGACAGCCTACGAGCAGTACTTC
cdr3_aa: CASSIVGTAYEQYF

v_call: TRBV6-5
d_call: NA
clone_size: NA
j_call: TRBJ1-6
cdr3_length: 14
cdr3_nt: TGTGCCAGCAGTTATACCGGGTATAATTCACCCCTCCACTTT
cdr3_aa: CASSYTGYNSPLHF

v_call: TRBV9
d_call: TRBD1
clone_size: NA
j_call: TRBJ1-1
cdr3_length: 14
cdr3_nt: TGTGCCAGCAGCCCCGGGACAGGGAGGACTGAAGCTTTCTTT
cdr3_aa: CASSPGTGRTEAFF

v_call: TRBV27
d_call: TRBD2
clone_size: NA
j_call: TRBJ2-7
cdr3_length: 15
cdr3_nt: TGTGCCAGCAGTTTAACGAGCGGGAGGGGGTACGAGCAGTACTTC
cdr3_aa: CASSLTSGRGYEQYF

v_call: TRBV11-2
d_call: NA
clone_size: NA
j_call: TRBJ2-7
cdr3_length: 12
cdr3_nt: TGTGCCAGCAGCTCCATCTCGAACGAGCAGTACTTC
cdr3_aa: CASSSISNEQYF